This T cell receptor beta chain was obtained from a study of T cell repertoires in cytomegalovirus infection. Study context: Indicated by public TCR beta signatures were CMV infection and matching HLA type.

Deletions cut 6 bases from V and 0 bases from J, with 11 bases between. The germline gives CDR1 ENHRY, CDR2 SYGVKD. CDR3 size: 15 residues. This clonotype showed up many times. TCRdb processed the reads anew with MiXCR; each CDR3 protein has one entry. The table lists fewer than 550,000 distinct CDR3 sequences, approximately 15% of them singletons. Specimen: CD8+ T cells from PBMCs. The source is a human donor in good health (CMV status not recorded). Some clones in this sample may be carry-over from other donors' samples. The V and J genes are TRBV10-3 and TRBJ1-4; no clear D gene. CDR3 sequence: CAIRDNSATNEKLFF. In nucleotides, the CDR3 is TGTGCCATCAGAGACAACAGTGCAACTAATGAAAAACTGTTTTTT.